Reported below is one TCR beta chain. Germline lookup yields CDR1 SGHNT and CDR2 YENEEA. The CDR3 spans 16 residues. V was trimmed by 0 bases and J by 4 bases, leaving 13 bases between them. The data are from a study of tumor and adjacent non-tumor tissue in lung cancer. RNA was extracted from bulk tissue without any cell sorting. TCRbeta libraries were built with three rounds of nested PCR, modified from ARM-PCR. TCRdb independently ran MiXCR on the multiplex PCR reads; one entry per CDR3 protein. In the table there are 68,000 or so distinct CDR3 sequences, approximately 63% of which are singletons. This sequence originates from a man between 50 and 59 years old with non-small cell lung cancer. Sequencing was done on a sample of lung tumor tissue. The chain combines TRBV11-3 with TRBJ2-1, with D unclear. CDR3 bases: TGTGCCAGCAGCTTAGATGGGCCGACCCTTTACAATGAGCAGTTCTTC. Residues: CASSLDGPTLYNEQFF. The full variable domain, its missing parts supplied by reference TRBV11-3 and TRBJ2-1, is EAGVVQSPRYKIIEKKQPVAFWCNPISGHNTLYWYLQNLGQGPELLIRYENEEAVDDSQLPKDRFSAERLKGVDSTLKIQPAELGDSAVYLCASSLDGPTLYNEQFFGPGTRLTVL.